The 25 T cell receptor beta chains given below trace back to one sample, sequenced in a study of monozygotic twins with inflammatory bowel disease. TCRdb re-called the 5' RACE reads; one entry per CDR3 protein, DNA not given. This sample's table has 150,000 or so distinct CDR3 sequences. Material for sequencing was blood. The receptor source for this set is a human donor with ulcerative colitis or Crohn's disease, or a healthy co-twin of an affected twin (not recorded which).

This chain connects TRBV11-2 to TRBJ1-6. CDR3 length equals 15 residues. CDR1 SGHAT and CDR2 FQNNGV come from the germline V gene. CDR3 residues: CASSLEGLLRAPLHF. Full variable domain (outside the CDR3, taken from reference TRBV11-2 and TRBJ1-6): EAGVAQSPRYKIIEKRQSVAFWCNPISGHATLYWYQQILGQGPKLLIQFQNNGVVDDSQLPKDRFSAERLKGVDSTLKIQPAKLEDSAVYLCASSLEGLLRAPLHFGNGTRLTVT.

The rearrangement uses TRBV29-1 and TRBJ2-7; the TRBD1 assignment by TCRdb is unverifiable without DNA. The CDR3 has 14 amino acids. Looked up from germline, CDR1 is SQVTM and CDR2 is ANQGSEA. CDR3 loop: CSVGGGQGADEQYF.

The chain couples TRBV21-1 to TRBJ1-2; the D gene TCRdb calls, TRBD1, cannot be checked with no DNA. TRBV21-1 is a listed pseudogene. This CDR3 has 15 amino acids. The CDR3 spells CASSNGQGMGYGYTF.

The chain combines TRBV6-5 with TRBJ1-1. The CDR3 has 13 residues. Germline V gene data show CDR1 as MNHEY and CDR2 as SVGAGI. CDR3 sequence: CASKRGRGTEAFF.

V usage is TRBV19 and J usage is TRBJ2-3; TCRdb's assignment of TRBD2 cannot be checked, as there is no DNA. The CDR3 sequence is 17 residues long. Germline CDR1 is LNHDA and CDR2 is SQIVND (reference sequence). CDR3 amino acids: CATRLAGGPLFTDTQYF.

This chain joins TRBV20-1 and TRBJ2-1; TCRdb picks TRBD2, but there is no DNA to check that call. Germline assignment: CDR1 DFQATT and CDR2 SNEGSKA (reference sequence). The CDR3 consists of 15 residues. The chain's CDR3 is CSAREDSGVHNEQFF.

The CDR3 loop is CASSPLGTSGLTGGELFF. J is TRBJ2-2 and V is TRBV12-3 or TRBV12-4; TCRdb's D call, TRBD2, is unchecked because there is no DNA. The CDR3 has 18 amino acids.

The chain uses TRBV20-1 and TRBJ2-1; no DNA is available, so the TRBD2 call from TCRdb remains unchecked. CDR3 length equals 14 residues. Germline lookup yields CDR1 DFQATT and CDR2 SNEGSKA (reference sequence). CDR3 loop: CSARLASGYNEQFF.

V gene TRBV7-9 combines with J gene TRBJ2-7; checking the TCRdb D call of TRBD1 is not possible without DNA. This CDR3 contains 13 residues. Looked up from germline, CDR1 is SEHNR and CDR2 is FQNEAQ (reference sequence). The CDR3 sequence: CASSAPGGWEQYF.

The chain is built from TRBV20-1 and TRBJ2-7; absent DNA, TCRdb's TRBD1 call cannot be checked. The CDR3 has 12 amino acids. Per the germline V gene, CDR1 is DFQATT and CDR2 is SNEGSKA (reference sequence). CDR3 protein: CSAIDRGYEQYF.

The chain employs TRBV7-3 and TRBJ2-3; TCRdb lists TRBD1, though no DNA is available to test this call. CDR1 SGHTA and CDR2 FQGTGA come from the germline V gene. CDR3 length equals 16 residues. The CDR3: CASNNGQGARTDTQYF.

The V gene is TRBV18, the J gene TRBJ1-5. The CDR3 totals 14 residues. Germline values: CDR1 KGHSH, CDR2 LQKENI. The CDR3 loop reads CASSQTDRNQPQHF.

The chain uses TRBV6-2 or TRBV6-3 and TRBJ1-5; absent DNA, TCRdb's TRBD1 call cannot be checked. The CDR3 consists of 15 residues. CDR1 and CDR2 (germline): MNHEY, SVGEGT. CDR3 amino acids: CASSYGQGINQPQHF.

The gene calls are TRBV12-3 or TRBV12-4 and TRBJ1-1; TCRdb's D gene call, TRBD1, goes unchecked for lack of DNA. The CDR3 sequence is 12 residues long. This CDR3 reads CASSFRGGKAFF.

J is TRBJ2-1 and V is TRBV19; as DNA is missing, the TRBD1 call by TCRdb cannot be tested. CDR1 is LNHDA and CDR2 is SQIVND in the germline V gene (reference sequence). The CDR3 extends over 11 amino acids. The CDR3 protein is CASSRGVEQFF.

The chain recombines TRBV5-6 with TRBJ1-1. The length of the CDR3 is 14 residues. CDR1 SGHDT and CDR2 YYEEEE come from the germline V gene. The chain's CDR3 is CASSQEVLSTEAFF. Complete variable domain (other parts from reference TRBV5-6 and TRBJ1-1): DAGVTQSPTHLIKTRGQQVTLRCSPKSGHDTVSWYQQALGQGPQFIFQYYEEEERQRGNFPDRFSGHQFPNYSSELNVNALLLGDSALYLCASSQEVLSTEAFFGQGTRLTVV.

The chain links TRBV28 to TRBJ2-1. CDR3 length equals 12 residues. CDR1 is MDHEN, CDR2 SYDVKM, per germline. This CDR3 is CASSFEENEQFF.

The rearrangement joins TRBV7-2 to TRBJ2-7; TCRdb proposes TRBD1, but this gene call is untestable without DNA. CDR3 size: 15 residues. Germline CDR1 reads SGHTA; CDR2 reads FQGNSA. CDR3 protein: CASSLLGTGAYEQYF.

The chain combines TRBV20-1 with TRBJ1-1. This CDR3 is built from 13 residues. CDR1 and CDR2 (germline): DFQATT, SNEGSKA (reference sequence). This CDR3 reads CSARRTLNTEAFF.

CDR3 loop: CSVGQGLNTEAFF. The rearrangement uses TRBV29-1 and TRBJ1-1; TCRdb's assignment of TRBD1 cannot be checked, as there is no DNA. The CDR3 loop spans 13 amino acids. In germline, CDR1 is SQVTM, CDR2 ANQGSEA.

This chain uses TRBV20-1 with TRBJ1-4. This CDR3 contains 13 residues. Germline-derived CDR1 and CDR2 are DFQATT and SNEGSKA (reference sequence). CDR3 loop: CSARIGLYEKLFF.

This sequence joins TRBV19 and TRBJ1-3. CDR1 is LNHDA, CDR2 SQIVND, per germline (reference sequence). The CDR3 has 16 residues. The CDR3 protein is CASSTAAQGSGNTIYF.

V is TRBV9 and J is TRBJ1-6. Germline lookup yields CDR1 SGDLS and CDR2 YYNGEE. The CDR3 is 12 amino acids. CDR3 amino acids: CASSADNSPLHF.

The J gene is TRBJ2-5, the V gene TRBV7-9; lacking DNA, the TRBD1 call made by TCRdb goes unchecked. The CDR3 has 16 residues. Germline-derived CDR1 and CDR2 are SEHNR and FQNEAQ (reference sequence). The CDR3 loop is CASSLGVQGNQETQYF.

The rearrangement uses TRBV12-3 or TRBV12-4 and TRBJ1-5; without DNA, the TCRdb call of TRBD1 cannot be checked. This CDR3 spans 13 amino acids. CDR3 sequence reads: CASSGQMSQPQHF.